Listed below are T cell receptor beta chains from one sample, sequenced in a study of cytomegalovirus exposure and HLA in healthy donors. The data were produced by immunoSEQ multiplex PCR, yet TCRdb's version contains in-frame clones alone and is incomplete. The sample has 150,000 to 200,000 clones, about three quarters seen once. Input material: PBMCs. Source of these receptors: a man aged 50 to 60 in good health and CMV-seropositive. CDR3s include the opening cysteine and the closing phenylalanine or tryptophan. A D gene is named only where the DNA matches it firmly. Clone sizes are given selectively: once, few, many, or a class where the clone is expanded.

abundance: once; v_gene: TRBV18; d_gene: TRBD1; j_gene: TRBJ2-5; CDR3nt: TGTGCCAGCTCCCCGGACAGGGGGGAGACCCAGTACTTC; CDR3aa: CASSPDRGETQYF
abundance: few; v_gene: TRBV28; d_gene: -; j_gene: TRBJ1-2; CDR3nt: TGTGCCAGCAGCTCGTCCTTCAGGGGTTCTTATGGCTACACCTTC; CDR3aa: CASSSSFRGSYGYTF
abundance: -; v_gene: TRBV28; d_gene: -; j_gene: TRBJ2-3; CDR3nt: TGTGCCAGCAGTGCTCTAGACGGATACACAGATACGCAGTATTTT; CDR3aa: CASSALDGYTDTQYF
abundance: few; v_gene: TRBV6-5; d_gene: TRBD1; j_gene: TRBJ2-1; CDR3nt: TGTGCCAGCAGGTCCGGGACAGACATTTTTAATGAGCAGTTCTTC; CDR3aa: CASRSGTDIFNEQFF
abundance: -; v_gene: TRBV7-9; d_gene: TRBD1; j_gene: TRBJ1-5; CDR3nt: TGTGCCAGCAGCTCGACAGGGAACAATCAGCCCCAGCATTTT; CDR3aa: CASSSTGNNQPQHF
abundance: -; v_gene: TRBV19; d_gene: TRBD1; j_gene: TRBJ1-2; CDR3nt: TGTGCCAGTAGTATCGTTGGGACAGGGGACTATGGCTACACCTTC; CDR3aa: CASSIVGTGDYGYTF
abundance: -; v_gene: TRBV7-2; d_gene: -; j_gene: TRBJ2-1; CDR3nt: TGTGCCAGCAGCTTAGTCGAGGGCCCCTACAATGAGCAGTTCTTC; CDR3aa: CASSLVEGPYNEQFF
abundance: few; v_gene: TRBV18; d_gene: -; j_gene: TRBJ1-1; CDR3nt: TGTGCCAGCTCACCGGGGCTTACTATGAACACTGAAGCTTTCTTT; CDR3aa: CASSPGLTMNTEAFF
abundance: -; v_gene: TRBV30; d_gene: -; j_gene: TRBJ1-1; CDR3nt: TGTGCCTGGTCGTGGAGAACTGAAGCTTTCTTT; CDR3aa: CAWSWRTEAFF
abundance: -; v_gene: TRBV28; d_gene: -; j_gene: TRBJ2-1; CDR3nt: TGTGCCAGCAGCGACCCAAAGCTAGATAGGTATGGGTCCTACAATGAGCAGTTCTTC; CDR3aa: CASSDPKLDRYGSYNEQFF
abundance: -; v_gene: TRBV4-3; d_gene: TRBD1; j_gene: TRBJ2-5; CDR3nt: TGCGCCAGCAGCGCGACAGGGCGAGAGACCCAGTACTTC; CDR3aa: CASSATGRETQYF
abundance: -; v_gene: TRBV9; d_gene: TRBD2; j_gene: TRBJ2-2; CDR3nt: TGTGCCAGCAGCGTGATATTAGCGGGGGGCACCGGGGAGCTGTTTTTT; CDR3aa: CASSVILAGGTGELFF
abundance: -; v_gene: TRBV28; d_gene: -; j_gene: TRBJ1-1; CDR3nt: TGTGCCAGCAGTGTACCCCCGGGGAGAGGAGCTTTCTTT; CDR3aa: CASSVPPGRGAFF
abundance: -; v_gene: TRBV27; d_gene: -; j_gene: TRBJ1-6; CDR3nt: TGTGCCAGCAGTTTTGGCAGGCCACCCTCCTATAATTCACCCCTCCACTTT; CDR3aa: CASSFGRPPSYNSPLHF
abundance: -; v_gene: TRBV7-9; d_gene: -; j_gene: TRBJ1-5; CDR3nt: TGTGCCAGCAGCCCCTACTCAGGGGAGGGTCCATATAGCAATCAGCCCCAGCATTTT; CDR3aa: CASSPYSGEGPYSNQPQHF
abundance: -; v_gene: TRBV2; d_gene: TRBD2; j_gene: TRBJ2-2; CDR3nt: TGTGCCAGCAGTGCTAGCGGGGGGCAGTTCAGGGAGCTGTTTTTT; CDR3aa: CASSASGGQFRELFF
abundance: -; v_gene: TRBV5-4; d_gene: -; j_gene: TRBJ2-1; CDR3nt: TGTGCCAGCAGCTTTCAACAGGGAGAGCAGTTCTTC; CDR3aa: CASSFQQGEQFF
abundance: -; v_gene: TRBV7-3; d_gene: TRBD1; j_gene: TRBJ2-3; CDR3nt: TGTGCCAGCAGCTTAAGGGGACAGGGAATCACAGATACGCAGTATTTT; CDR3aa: CASSLRGQGITDTQYF
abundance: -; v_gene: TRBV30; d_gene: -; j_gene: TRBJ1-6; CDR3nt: TGTGCCTGGAGCGTCAGGGGATTAAGTTCACCCCTCCACTTT; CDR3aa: CAWSVRGLSSPLHF
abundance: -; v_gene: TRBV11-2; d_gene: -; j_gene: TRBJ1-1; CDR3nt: TGTGCCAGCAGCCCCGCCGGGGGATACACTGAAGCTTTCTTT; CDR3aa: CASSPAGGYTEAFF
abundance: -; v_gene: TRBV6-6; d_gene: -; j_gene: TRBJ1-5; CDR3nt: TGTGCCAGCAGGGAGGGACCGAATCAGCCCCAGCATTTT; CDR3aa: CASREGPNQPQHF
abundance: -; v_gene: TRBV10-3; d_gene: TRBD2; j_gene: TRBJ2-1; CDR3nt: TGTGCCATCAGTGTCGGACTAGCGGACAATGAGCAGTTCTTC; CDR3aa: CAISVGLADNEQFF
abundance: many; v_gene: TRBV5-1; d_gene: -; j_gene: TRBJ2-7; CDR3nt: TGCGCCAGCAGCCCCACAGGGTCCTACGAGCAGTACTTC; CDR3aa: CASSPTGSYEQYF
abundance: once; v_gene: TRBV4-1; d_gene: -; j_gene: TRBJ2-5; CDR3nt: TGCGCCAGCAGCCAAGATCGGGGGGCTCGGGAGACCCAGTACTTC; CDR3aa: CASSQDRGARETQYF
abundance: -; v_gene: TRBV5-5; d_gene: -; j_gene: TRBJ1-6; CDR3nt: TGTGCCAGCAGCTTCGCCCAGGGTGGGTCACCCCTCCACTTT; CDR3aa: CASSFAQGGSPLHF
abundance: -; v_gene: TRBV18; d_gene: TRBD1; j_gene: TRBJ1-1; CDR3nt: TGTGCCAGCTCTAGACAGGGGCGCACTGAAGCTTTCTTT; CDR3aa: CASSRQGRTEAFF
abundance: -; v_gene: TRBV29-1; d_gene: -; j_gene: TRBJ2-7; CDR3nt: TGCAGCGTTGATCGAGGGTACGAGCAGTACTTC; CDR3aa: CSVDRGYEQYF